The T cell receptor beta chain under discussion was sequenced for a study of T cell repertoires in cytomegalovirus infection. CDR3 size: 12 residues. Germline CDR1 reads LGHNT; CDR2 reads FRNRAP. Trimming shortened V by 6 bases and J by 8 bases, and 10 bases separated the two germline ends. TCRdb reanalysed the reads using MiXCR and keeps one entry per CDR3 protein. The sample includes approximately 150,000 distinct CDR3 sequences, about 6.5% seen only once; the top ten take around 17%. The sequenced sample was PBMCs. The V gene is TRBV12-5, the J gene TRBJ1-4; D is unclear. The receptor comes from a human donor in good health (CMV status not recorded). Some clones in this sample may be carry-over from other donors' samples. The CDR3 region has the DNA TGTGCTAGTGGCCCAACGGAGGAAAAACTGTTTTTT. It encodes CASGPTEEKLFF.